Shown below are 12 T cell receptor beta chains from a single sample sequenced in a study of cytomegalovirus exposure and HLA in healthy donors. The PCR made use of 60 Vbeta and 13 Jbeta primers. Produced via immunoSEQ multiplex PCR; TCRdb's table is partial and in-frame only. The sample lists around 130,000 clones, roughly three quarters seen once, with 1.5% to 2.5% in the top ten. Specimen: PBMCs. These TCRs come from a man between 18 and 29 years old in good health and CMV-seronegative.

This clone was seen only once. J is TRBJ2-5 and V is TRBV11-3; 8 bases map to TRBD2. From germline, CDR1 is SGHNT and CDR2 YENEEA. V was pared by 0 bases and J by 7 bases, with 1 base of the junction left unmatched. This CDR3 is 13 amino acids long. The CDR3 coding sequence is TGTGCCAGCAGCTTAGACACTAGCGGGACCCAGTACTTC. Encoded protein: CASSLDTSGTQYF.

This clone has a handful of counts. The chain carries TRBV7-8 and TRBJ1-1, with D hard to call. The CDR3 is 16 residues long. V lost 5 bases, J lost 9 bases, and 25 bases lay in between. Germline V gene lookup returns CDR1 SGHVS and CDR2 FQNEAQ. The CDR3 DNA reads as TGTGCCAGCAGCAGAGACCTAAGATTGGGCCTCCTCAAAGCTTTCTTT. It specifies CASSRDLRLGLLKAFF.

The V and J genes are TRBV18 and TRBJ2-7; possibly TRBD2 for D (5 bases). V lost 3 bases to trimming and J lost 3 bases, with 21 bases between them. The CDR3 spans 17 residues. Germline lookup yields CDR1 KGHSH and CDR2 LQKENI. Here the CDR3 reads CASSPRSGRFPGYEQYF. The CDR3 nucleotides are TGTGCCAGCTCACCTCGCAGCGGTAGATTCCCAGGCTACGAGCAGTACTTC. Full variable domain (missing parts from reference TRBV18 and TRBJ2-7): NAGVMQNPRHLVRRRGQEARLRCSPMKGHSHVYWYRQLPEEGLKFMVYLQKENIIDESGMPKERFSAEFPKEGPSILRIQQVVRGDSAAYFCASSPRSGRFPGYEQYFGPGTRLTVT.

J is TRBJ2-1 and V is TRBV25-1; D perhaps matches TRBD1 (5 bases). The germline CDR1 and CDR2 sequences are MGHDK and SYGVNS. The CDR3 runs to 13 residues. Trimming took off 0 bases at V and 12 bases at J, with 12 bases between the two ends. CDR3 protein: CASSEYRGWGQFF. The DNA of the CDR3 is TGTGCCAGCAGTGAATATAGGGGCTGGGGGCAGTTCTTC.

This clone showed up just a few times. This sequence joins TRBV4-1 and TRBJ1-1, with D possibly TRBD1 on 6 matching bases. The germline V and J ends were trimmed by 4 bases and 3 bases, with 15 bases remaining between them. Germline assignment: CDR1 MGHRA and CDR2 YSYEKL. CDR3 size: 15 residues. CDR3: CASSRDPQGDTEAFF. The CDR3 coding sequence is TGCGCCAGCAGCCGAGATCCACAGGGTGACACTGAAGCTTTCTTT.

The V gene is TRBV7-9, the J gene TRBJ1-4; D is unclear. The V and J ends lost 4 bases and 4 bases respectively, with 10 bases between them. The germline CDR1 and CDR2 sequences are SEHNR and FQNEAQ (reference sequence). CDR3 length: 14 residues. DNA for the CDR3: TGTGCCAGCAGCTCCGAGGGTAATAATGAAAAACTGTTTTTT. Its protein product is CASSSEGNNEKLFF.

A single count supports this clone. This chain uses TRBV28 with TRBJ2-7; unclear D gene. The CDR3 runs 13 residues. Between the trimmed V and J ends, which lost 7 bases and 4 bases, there was a span of 14 bases. Germline V gene lookup returns CDR1 MDHEN and CDR2 SYDVKM. In nucleotides, the CDR3 is TGTGCCAGCATAGGTAGCCGACCGTACGAGCAGTACTTC. Its translation is CASIGSRPYEQYF.

The chain couples TRBV2 to TRBJ2-7, with 8 bases matching TRBD1. CDR1 and CDR2 from the germline V gene are SNHLY and FYNNEI. After removal of 8 bases from V and 6 bases from J, the junction contained 9 bases not matched to a gene. This CDR3 has 13 amino acids. The CDR3 region has the DNA TGTGCCAGCGGAGGACAGGGAGCCCCCGAGCAGTACTTC. The encoded protein is CASGGQGAPEQYF. Full variable domain (missing parts from reference TRBV2 and TRBJ2-7): EPEVTQTPSHQVTQMGQEVILRCVPISNHLYFYWYRQILGQKVEFLVSFYNNEISEKSEIFDDQFSVERPDGSNFTLKIRSTKLEDSAMYFCASGGQGAPEQYFGPGTRLTVT.

V usage is TRBV29-1 and J usage is TRBJ1-1; 9 bases match TRBD1. In germline, CDR1 is SQVTM, CDR2 ANQGSEA. The CDR3 extends over 15 amino acids. The V segment lost 2 bases and the J segment 4 bases; nucleotides outside the gene matches: 8. The CDR3 bases are TGCAGCGTTGAATTGGACAGGGGAATCAGCACTGAAGCTTTCTTT. Protein sequence: CSVELDRGISTEAFF.

The rearrangement uses TRBV9 and TRBJ2-5, with 12 bases aligning to TRBD2. Germline V lookup: CDR1 SGDLS, CDR2 YYNGEE. The ends lost 4 bases at V and 4 bases at J; junction bases unmatched: 2. This CDR3 comprises 14 residues. CDR3 residues: CASSPGLAGETQYF. The CDR3 DNA reads as TGTGCCAGCAGCCCGGGACTAGCGGGAGAGACCCAGTACTTC.

This clone was seen just once. The chain recombines TRBV11-2 with TRBJ1-3; 10 bases are a match to TRBD1. V shed 3 bases, J shed 2 bases, and the junction held 10 bases outside the gene matches. From germline, CDR1 is SGHAT and CDR2 FQNNGV. There are 18 residues in the CDR3. For the CDR3, the DNA is TGTGCCAGCAGCTTGGGTCCGGGACAGGGGATAGCTGGAAACACCATATATTTT. Translating gives CASSLGPGQGIAGNTIYF.

The chain couples TRBV5-1 to TRBJ1-1; D might be TRBD1 (5 bases). Germline V gene sequence: CDR1 SGHRS, CDR2 YFSETQ. Trimming cost V 5 bases and J 0 bases, with 11 bases left between them. The CDR3 extends over 14 amino acids. The CDR3 sequence: CASSPTGVNTEAFF. CDR3 in DNA: TGCGCCAGCAGTCCCACAGGCGTGAACACTGAAGCTTTCTTT.